The clone carrying this T cell receptor beta chain turned up a few times. V lost 3 bases, J lost 15 bases, and 18 bases lay in between. The CDR3 sequence is 13 residues long. The germline gives CDR1 MNHEY, CDR2 SVGEGT. One entry per CDR3 protein results from TCRdb running MiXCR on the RT-PCR reads. The profile shows more than 600,000 distinct CDR3 sequences, about 14% of them singletons. The material sequenced was memory CD4+ T cells from blood. This TCR derives from a female donor in good health, serving as a healthy control. This chain connects TRBV6-2 or TRBV6-3 to TRBJ2-1; perhaps D is TRBD1 or TRBD2 (5 bases each). CDR3 region: CASSYGTGQGRFF. Here the CDR3 DNA reads TGTGCCAGCAGTTATGGGACGGGCCAAGGGAGGTTCTTC.